One and the same sample provided the 4 T cell receptor beta chains below, sequenced in a study of OX40 agonist ivuxolimab in advanced cancers. TCRdb's table, derived via immunoSEQ multiplex PCR, lists solely in-frame clones and lacks some. Among roughly 80,000 clones, less than 90% were seen once, and the ten largest hold 0.5% to 0.8%. The input for sequencing was CD4+ or CD8+ T cells sorted from blood, taken in a trial of the OX40 agonist ivuxolimab. All receptors come from an adult with an advanced solid tumor such as melanoma, head and neck, liver or kidney cancer.

The rearrangement joins TRBV27 to TRBJ2-5, with a possible D match to TRBD2 (6 bases). Germline V CDR1 and CDR2: MNHEY, SMNVEV (reference sequence). V lost 0 bases and J lost 6, with 17 bases in between. This CDR3 has 16 amino acids. CDR3 in amino acids: CASSLSQGWGGKTQYF. The CDR3 nucleotides are TGTGCCAGCAGTTTATCGCAGGGATGGGGAGGAAAGACCCAGTACTTC.

This clone has a single count. The chain has TRBV5-1 and TRBJ2-5; 8 nucleotides align to TRBD2. Germline lookup yields CDR1 SGHRS and CDR2 YFSETQ. CDR3 size: 14 residues. J was trimmed by 4 bases and V by 0 bases; bases with no gene match: 2. Here the CDR3 reads CASSLAAGAETQYF. CDR3 sequence (DNA): TGCGCCAGCAGCTTGGCAGCGGGGGCAGAGACCCAGTACTTC.

This clone showed up just once. V is TRBV7-9 and J is TRBJ2-3, with D possibly matching TRBD1 (6 bases). Germline V gene data show CDR1 as SEHNR and CDR2 as FQNEAQ (reference sequence). CDR3 length: 14 residues. Trimming removed 5 bases from V and 6 bases from J, with 15 bases in between. As DNA, the CDR3 is TGTGCCAGCAGCCGTGATCAGGGGTTGGATACGCAGTATTTT. Translating it yields CASSRDQGLDTQYF.

The chain combines TRBV6-1 with TRBJ1-2; 7 bases map to TRBD1. This CDR3 spans 14 amino acids. Trimming removed 4 bases from V and 2 bases from J; junction bases left unmatched: 4. Per the germline V gene, CDR1 is MNHNS and CDR2 is SASEGT. The CDR3 bases are TGTGCCAGCAGTGTAATACAGGGGAACTATGGCTACACCTTC. Its protein product is CASSVIQGNYGYTF.